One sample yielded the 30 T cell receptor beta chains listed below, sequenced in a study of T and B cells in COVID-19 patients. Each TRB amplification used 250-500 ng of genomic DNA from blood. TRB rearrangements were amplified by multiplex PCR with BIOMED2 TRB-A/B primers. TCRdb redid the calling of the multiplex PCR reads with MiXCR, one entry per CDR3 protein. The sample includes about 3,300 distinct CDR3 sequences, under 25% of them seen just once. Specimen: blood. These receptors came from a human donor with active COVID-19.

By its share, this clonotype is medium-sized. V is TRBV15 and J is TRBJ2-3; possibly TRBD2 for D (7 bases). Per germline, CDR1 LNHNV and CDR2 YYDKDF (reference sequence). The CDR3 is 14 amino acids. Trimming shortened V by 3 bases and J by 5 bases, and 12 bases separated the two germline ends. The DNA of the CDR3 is TGTGCCACCAGCAGTGCAGGGGAGGGAGATACGCAGTATTTT. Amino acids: CATSSAGEGDTQYF.

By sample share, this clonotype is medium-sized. CDR3 nucleotide sequence: TGTGCCTCAGGGCGCCCGATGGATACGCAGTATTTT. Its translation is CASGRPMDTQYF. The chain employs TRBV6-5 and TRBJ2-3, with D possibly matching TRBD1 (5 bases). Trimming took 11 bases from V and 6 from J, leaving 15 bases between them. The CDR3 length is 12 residues. Germline V lookup: CDR1 MNHEY, CDR2 SVGAGI.

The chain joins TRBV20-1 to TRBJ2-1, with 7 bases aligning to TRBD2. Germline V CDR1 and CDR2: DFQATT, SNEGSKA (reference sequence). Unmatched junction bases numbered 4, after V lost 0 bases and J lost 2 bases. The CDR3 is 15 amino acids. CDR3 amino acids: CSARDRSGTYNEQFF. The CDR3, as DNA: TGCAGTGCTAGAGATAGAAGCGGGACCTACAATGAGCAGTTCTTC.

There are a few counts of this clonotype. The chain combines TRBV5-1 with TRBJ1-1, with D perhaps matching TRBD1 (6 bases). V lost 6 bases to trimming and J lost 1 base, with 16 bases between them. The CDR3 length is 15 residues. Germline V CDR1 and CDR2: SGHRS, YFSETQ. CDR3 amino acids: CASTPAGGPNTEAFF. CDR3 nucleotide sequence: TGCGCCAGCACCCCGGCTGGGGGCCCGAACACTGAAGCTTTCTTT.

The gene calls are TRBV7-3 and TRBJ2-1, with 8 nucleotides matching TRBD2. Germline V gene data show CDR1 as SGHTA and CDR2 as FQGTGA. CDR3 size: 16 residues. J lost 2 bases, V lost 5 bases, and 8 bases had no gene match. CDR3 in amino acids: CASSPTAAGAYNEQFF. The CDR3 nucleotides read TGTGCCAGCAGCCCCACAGCAGCGGGGGCCTACAATGAGCAGTTCTTC.

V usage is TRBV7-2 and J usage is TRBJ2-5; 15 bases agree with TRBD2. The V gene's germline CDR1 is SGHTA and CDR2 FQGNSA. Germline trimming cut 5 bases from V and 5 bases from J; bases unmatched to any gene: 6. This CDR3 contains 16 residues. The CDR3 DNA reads TGTGCCAGCAGCGTGGGACTAGCGGGGGGCCGGGAGACCCAGTACTTC. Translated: CASSVGLAGGRETQYF.

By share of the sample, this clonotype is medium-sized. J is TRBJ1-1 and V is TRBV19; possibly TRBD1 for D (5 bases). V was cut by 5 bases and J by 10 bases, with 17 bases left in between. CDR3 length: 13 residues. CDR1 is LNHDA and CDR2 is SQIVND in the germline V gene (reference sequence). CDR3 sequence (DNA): TGTGCCAGTAGTCCCGGGGGTGGGGTAGGAGCTTTCTTT. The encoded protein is CASSPGGGVGAFF.

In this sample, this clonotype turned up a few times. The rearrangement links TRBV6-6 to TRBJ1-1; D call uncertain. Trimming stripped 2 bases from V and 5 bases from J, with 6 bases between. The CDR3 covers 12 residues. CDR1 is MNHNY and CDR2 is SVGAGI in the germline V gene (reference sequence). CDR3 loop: CASSYGFTEAFF. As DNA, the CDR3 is TGTGCCAGCAGTTACGGATTTACTGAAGCTTTCTTT.

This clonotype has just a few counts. The CDR3 DNA is TGTGCCGTCTTTGACTATTCGAACACCGGGGAGCTGTTTTTT. Translated: CAVFDYSNTGELFF. This sequence joins TRBV7-2 and TRBJ2-2; a weak D match, TRBD2 (5 bases). Germline loops: CDR1 SGHTA, CDR2 FQGNSA. CDR3 length: 14 residues. The V end lost 11 bases, the J end lost 0 bases, and 13 bases lay between the germline ends.

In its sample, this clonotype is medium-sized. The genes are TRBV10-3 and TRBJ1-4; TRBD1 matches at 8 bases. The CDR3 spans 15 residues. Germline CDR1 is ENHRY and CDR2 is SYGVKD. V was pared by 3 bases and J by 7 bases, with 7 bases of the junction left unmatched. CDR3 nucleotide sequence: TGTGCCATCAGTGATTTACAGGGGGTTGGTGAAAAACTGTTTTTT. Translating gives CAISDLQGVGEKLFF.

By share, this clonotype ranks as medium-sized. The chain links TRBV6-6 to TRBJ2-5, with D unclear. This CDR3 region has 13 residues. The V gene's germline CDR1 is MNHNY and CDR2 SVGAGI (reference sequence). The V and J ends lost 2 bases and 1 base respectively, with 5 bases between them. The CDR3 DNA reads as TGTGCCAGCAGTTACGAGGCCCAAGAGACCCAGTACTTC. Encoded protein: CASSYEAQETQYF.

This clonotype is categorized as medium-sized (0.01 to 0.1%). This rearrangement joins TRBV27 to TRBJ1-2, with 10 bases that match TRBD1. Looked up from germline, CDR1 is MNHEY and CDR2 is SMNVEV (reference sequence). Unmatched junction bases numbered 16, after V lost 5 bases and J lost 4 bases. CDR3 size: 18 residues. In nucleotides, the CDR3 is TGTGCCAGCAGTAAAAAGCCTCCGGGACAGGGGAACAGCTATGGCTACACCTTC. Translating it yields CASSKKPPGQGNSYGYTF.

The CDR3 spells CASSAGQVEEKLFF. In DNA, the CDR3 is TGCGCCAGCAGCGCCGGACAGGTGGAGGAAAAACTGTTTTTT. The chain joins TRBV5-1 to TRBJ1-4; 7 positions agree with TRBD1. Unmatched junction bases numbered 8, after V lost 4 bases and J lost 8 bases. The CDR3 totals 14 residues. Germline V gene lookup returns CDR1 SGHRS and CDR2 YFSETQ. The full variable domain, in which reference TRBV5-1 and TRBJ1-4 provide the parts outside the CDR3, is KAGVTQTPRYLIKTRGQQVTLSCSPISGHRSVSWYQQTPGQGLQFLFEYFSETQRNKGNFPGRFSGRQFSNSRSEMNVSTLELGDSALYLCASSAGQVEEKLFFGSGTQLSVL.

The CDR3 loop is CASSLGGGRGDYGYTF. The CDR3 DNA sequence: TGTGCCAGCAGCTTAGGGGGGGGCAGGGGAGACTATGGCTACACCTTC. The V call is TRBV11-3, the J call TRBJ1-2; D possibly corresponds to TRBD1 (6 bases). CDR3 length: 16 residues. The germline CDR1 and CDR2 sequences are SGHNT and YENEEA. V shed 1 base and J shed 3 bases, with 15 bases lying between them.

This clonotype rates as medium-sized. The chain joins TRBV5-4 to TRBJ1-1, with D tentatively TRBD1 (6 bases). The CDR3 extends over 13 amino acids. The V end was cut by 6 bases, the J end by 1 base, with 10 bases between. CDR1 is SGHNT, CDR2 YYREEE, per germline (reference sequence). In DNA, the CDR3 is TGTGCCAGCAAGGGGGGGGAGAACACTGAAGCTTTCTTT. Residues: CASKGGENTEAFF.

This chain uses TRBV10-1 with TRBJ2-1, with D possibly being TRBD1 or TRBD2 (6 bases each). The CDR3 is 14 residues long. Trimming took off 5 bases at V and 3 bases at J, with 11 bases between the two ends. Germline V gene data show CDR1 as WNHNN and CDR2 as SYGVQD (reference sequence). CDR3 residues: CASSRGRNYNEQFF. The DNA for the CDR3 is TGCGCCAGCAGTAGGGGGAGGAACTACAATGAGCAGTTCTTC.

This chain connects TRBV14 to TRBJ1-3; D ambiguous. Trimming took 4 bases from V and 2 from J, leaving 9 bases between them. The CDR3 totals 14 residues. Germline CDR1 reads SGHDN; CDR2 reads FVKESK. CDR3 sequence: CASSLSEAGNTIYF. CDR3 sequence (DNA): TGTGCCAGCAGCCTGTCAGAGGCTGGAAACACCATATATTTT.

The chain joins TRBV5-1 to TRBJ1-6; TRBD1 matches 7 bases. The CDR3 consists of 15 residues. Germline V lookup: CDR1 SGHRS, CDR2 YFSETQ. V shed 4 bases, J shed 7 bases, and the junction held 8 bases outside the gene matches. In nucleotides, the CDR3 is TGCGCCAGCAGCCCTGGGACAGCTAAGAATTCACCCCTCCACTTT. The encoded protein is CASSPGTAKNSPLHF. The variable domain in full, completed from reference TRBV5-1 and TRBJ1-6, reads KAGVTQTPRYLIKTRGQQVTLSCSPISGHRSVSWYQQTPGQGLQFLFEYFSETQRNKGNFPGRFSGRQFSNSRSEMNVSTLELGDSALYLCASSPGTAKNSPLHFGNGTRLTVT.

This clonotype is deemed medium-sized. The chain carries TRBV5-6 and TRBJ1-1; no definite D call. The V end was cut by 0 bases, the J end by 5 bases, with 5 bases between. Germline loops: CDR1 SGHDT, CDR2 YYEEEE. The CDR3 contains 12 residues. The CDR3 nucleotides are TGTGCCAGCAGCTTGGGAGCTACTGAAGCTTTCTTT. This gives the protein CASSLGATEAFF. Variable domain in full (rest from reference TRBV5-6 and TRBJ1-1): DAGVTQSPTHLIKTRGQQVTLRCSPKSGHDTVSWYQQALGQGPQFIFQYYEEEERQRGNFPDRFSGHQFPNYSSELNVNALLLGDSALYLCASSLGATEAFFGQGTRLTVV.

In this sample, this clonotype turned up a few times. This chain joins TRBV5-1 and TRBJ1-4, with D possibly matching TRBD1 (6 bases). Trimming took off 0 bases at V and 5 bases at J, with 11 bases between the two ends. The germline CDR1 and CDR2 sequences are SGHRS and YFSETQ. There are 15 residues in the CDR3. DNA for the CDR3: TGCGCCAGCAGCTTGGTTCAGGGGTCAAATGAAAAACTGTTTTTT. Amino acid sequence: CASSLVQGSNEKLFF.

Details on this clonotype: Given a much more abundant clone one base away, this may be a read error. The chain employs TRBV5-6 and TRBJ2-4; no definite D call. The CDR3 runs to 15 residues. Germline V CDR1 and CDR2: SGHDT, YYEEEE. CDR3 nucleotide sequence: TGTGACAGCAGCCGTCCTGGGATAGCCAAAAACATTCAGTACTTC. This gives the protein CDSSRPGIAKNIQYF.

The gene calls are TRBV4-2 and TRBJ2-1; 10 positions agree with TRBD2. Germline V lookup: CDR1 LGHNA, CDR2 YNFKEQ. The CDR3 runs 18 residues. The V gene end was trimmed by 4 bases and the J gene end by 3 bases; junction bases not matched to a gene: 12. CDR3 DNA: TGTGCCAGCAGCCGCTCTGATAATAGCGGGGGGCTCTACAATGAGCAGTTCTTC. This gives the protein CASSRSDNSGGLYNEQFF.

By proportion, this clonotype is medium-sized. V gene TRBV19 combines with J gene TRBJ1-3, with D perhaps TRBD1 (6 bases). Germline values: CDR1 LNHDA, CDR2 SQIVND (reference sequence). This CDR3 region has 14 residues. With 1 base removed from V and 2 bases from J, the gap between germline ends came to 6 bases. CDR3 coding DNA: TGTGCCAGTAGTATAGGGGGGCCTGGAAACACCATATATTTT. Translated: CASSIGGPGNTIYF.

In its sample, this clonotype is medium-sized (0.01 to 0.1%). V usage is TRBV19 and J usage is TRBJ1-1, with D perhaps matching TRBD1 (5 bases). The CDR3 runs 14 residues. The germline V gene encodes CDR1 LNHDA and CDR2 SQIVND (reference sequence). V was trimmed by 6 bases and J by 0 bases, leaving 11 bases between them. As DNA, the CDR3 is TGTGCCAGTAGCCTTACAGGACTGAACACTGAAGCTTTCTTT. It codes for CASSLTGLNTEAFF.

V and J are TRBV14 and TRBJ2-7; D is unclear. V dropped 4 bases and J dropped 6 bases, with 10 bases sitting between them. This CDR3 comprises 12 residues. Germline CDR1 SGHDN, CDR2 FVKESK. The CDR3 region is CASSLTGREQYF. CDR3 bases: TGTGCCAGCAGCCTAACGGGTCGCGAGCAGTACTTC.

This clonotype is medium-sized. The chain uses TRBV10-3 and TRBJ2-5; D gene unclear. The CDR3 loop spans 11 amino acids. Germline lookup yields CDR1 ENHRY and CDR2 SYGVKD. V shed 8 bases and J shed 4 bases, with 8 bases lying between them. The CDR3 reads CAIGIGETQYF. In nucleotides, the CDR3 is TGTGCCATCGGGATAGGAGAGACCCAGTACTTC.

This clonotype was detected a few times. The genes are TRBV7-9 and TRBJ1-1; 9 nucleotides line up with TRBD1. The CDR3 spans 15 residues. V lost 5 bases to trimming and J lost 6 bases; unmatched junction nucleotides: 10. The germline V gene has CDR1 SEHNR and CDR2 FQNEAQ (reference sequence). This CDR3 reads CASSLGQGWSAEAFF. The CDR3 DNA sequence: TGTGCCAGCAGCCTTGGACAGGGGTGGAGCGCTGAAGCTTTCTTT.

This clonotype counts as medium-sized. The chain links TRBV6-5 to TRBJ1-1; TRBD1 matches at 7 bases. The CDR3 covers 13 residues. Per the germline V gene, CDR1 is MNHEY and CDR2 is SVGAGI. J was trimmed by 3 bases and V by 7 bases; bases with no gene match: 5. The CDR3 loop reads CASKLQGDTEAFF. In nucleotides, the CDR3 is TGTGCCAGCAAACTTCAGGGGGACACTGAAGCTTTCTTT.

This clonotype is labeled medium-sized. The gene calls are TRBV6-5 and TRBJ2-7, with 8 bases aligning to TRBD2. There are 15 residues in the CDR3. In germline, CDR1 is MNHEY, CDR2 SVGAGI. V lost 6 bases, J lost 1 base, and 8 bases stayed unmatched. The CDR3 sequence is CASSPGTSRSYEQYF. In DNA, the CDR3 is TGTGCCAGCAGCCCAGGGACTAGTAGGTCCTACGAGCAGTACTTC.

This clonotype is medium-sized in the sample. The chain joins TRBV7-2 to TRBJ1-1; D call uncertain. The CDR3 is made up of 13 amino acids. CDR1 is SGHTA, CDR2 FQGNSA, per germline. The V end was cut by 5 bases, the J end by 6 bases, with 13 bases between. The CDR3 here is CASSPNQVAEAFF. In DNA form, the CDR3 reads TGTGCCAGCAGCCCCAACCAAGTAGCTGAAGCTTTCTTT. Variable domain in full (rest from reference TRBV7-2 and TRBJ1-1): GAGVSQSPSNKVTEKGKDVELRCDPISGHTALYWYRQSLGQGLEFLIYFQGNSAPDKSGLPSDRFSAERTGGSVSTLTIQRTQQEDSAVYLCASSPNQVAEAFFGQGTRLTVV.